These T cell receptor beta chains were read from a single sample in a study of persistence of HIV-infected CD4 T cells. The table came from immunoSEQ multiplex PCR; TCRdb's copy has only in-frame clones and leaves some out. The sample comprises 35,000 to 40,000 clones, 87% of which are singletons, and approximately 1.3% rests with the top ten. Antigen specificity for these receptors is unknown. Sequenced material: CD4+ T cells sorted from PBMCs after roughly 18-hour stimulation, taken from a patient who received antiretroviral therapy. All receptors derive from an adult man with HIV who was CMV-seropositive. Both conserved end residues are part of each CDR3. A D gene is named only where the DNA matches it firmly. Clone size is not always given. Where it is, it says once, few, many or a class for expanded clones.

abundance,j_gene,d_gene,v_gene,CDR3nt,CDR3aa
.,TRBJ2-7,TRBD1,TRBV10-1,TGCGCCAGCAGTGACGGACAGGGGGACCACGAGCAGTACTTC,CASSDGQGDHEQYF
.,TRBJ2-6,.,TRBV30,TGTGCCTGGAGTGTACGGTCAGTCTCTGGGGCCAACGTCCTGACTTTC,CAWSVRSVSGANVLTF
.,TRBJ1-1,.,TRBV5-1,TGCGCCAGCTTCCGGGACGGCACTGAAGCTTTCTTT,CASFRDGTEAFF
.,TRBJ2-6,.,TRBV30,TGTGCCTGTCCTCATTTCGCTGGGGCCAACGTCCTGACTTTC,CACPHFAGANVLTF
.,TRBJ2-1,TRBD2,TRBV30,TGTGCCTGGAGTGTACTAGCGGGAATCGATAATGAGCAGTTCTTC,CAWSVLAGIDNEQFF
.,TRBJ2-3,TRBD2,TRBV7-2,TGTGCCAGCAGCTTAGACAGTGGGGCGGGGGTTGAAGCAGATACGCAGTATTTT,CASSLDSGAGVEADTQYF
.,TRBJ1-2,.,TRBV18,TGTGCCAGCTCACCGGACAGTAGCTATGGCTACACCTTC,CASSPDSSYGYTF
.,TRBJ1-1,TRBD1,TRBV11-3,TGTGCCAGCAGCTGGGACAGGGGGACTGAAGCTTTCTTT,CASSWDRGTEAFF
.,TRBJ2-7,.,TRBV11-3,TGTGCCAGCAGCGAGGGACGGGGCTCCTACGAGCAGTACTTC,CASSEGRGSYEQYF
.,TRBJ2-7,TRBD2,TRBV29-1,TGCAGCGCTGAGGGAGGGGAGGGCAACGAGCAGTACTTC,CSAEGGEGNEQYF
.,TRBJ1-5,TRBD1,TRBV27,TGTGCCAGCAGTCCCAGGGGGGGCAATCAGCCCCAGCATTTT,CASSPRGGNQPQHF
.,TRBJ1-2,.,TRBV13,TGTGCCAGCAGCTTGTTCGGGGGTGCGGGCTACACCTTC,CASSLFGGAGYTF
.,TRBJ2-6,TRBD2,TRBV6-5,TGTGCCAGCGGGAGGGAATCTTCTGGGGCCAACGTCCTGACTTTC,CASGRESSGANVLTF
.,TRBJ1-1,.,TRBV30,TGTGCCTGGGGCATGAACACTGAAGCTTTCTTT,CAWGMNTEAFF
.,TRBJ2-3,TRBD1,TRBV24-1,TGTGCCACCAGTCCCCGGACAGGGGCCACAGATACGCAGTATTTT,CATSPRTGATDTQYF
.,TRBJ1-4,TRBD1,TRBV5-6,TGTGCCAGCAGCTGGGCACAGGGGAGGGCTGAAAAACTGTTTTTT,CASSWAQGRAEKLFF
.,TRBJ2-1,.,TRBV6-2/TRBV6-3,TGTGCCAGCAGTTACTCGACAATCGGCCCGAGCTCCTACAATGAGCAGTTCTTC,CASSYSTIGPSSYNEQFF
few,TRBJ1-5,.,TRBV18,TGTGCCAGCTCACCGCAGGGAACGGGCAATCAGCCCCAGCATTTT,CASSPQGTGNQPQHF
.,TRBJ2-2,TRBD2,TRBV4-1,TGCGCCAGCAGCCAATTCCTAGCGGGAGTATTGACCGGGGAGCTGTTTTTT,CASSQFLAGVLTGELFF
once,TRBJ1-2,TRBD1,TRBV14,TGTGCCAGCAGCCAAGAAAACCGCAGGGGGCTTGGCTACACCTTC,CASSQENRRGLGYTF
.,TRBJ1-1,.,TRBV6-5,TGTGCCAGCAGTTACGACCGGGCGCCGGGCACTGAAGCTTTCTTT,CASSYDRAPGTEAFF
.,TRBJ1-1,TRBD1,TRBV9,TGTGCCAGCAGCGTAGGGGGACAGGGACGGACTGAAGCTTTCTTT,CASSVGGQGRTEAFF
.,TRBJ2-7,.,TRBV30,TGTGCCTGGAGGGGGGCCGTTCCAAAGCGCGGGGACTCCTACGAGCAGTACTTC,CAWRGAVPKRGDSYEQYF
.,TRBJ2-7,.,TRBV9,TGTGCCAGCAGCTTCCGGGACACAGCCTACGAGCAGTACTTC,CASSFRDTAYEQYF
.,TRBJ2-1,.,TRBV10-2,TGCGCCAGCAGTGAGTCAGGGAGCTCCTACAATGAGCAGTTCTTC,CASSESGSSYNEQFF
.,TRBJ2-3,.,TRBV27,TGTGCCAGCAGCTTTATTGGGGGGGGCAAAGATACGCAGTATTTT,CASSFIGGGKDTQYF
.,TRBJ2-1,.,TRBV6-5,TGTGCCAGCACCTGGGGCAGGGGTGTTGGCGATGAGCAGTTCTTC,CASTWGRGVGDEQFF
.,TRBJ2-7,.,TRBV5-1,TGCGCCAGCAAGGACCAGGGGATGAGCGAGCAGTACTTC,CASKDQGMSEQYF
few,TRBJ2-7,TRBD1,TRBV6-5,TGTGCCAGCAGTCCAAGGACCGGGACAGGGGCCGAGCAGTACTTC,CASSPRTGTGAEQYF
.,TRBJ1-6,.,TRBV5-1,TGCGCCAGCAGTAAACAGCGAGAAAATTCACCCCTCCACTTT,CASSKQRENSPLHF
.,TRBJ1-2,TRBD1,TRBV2,TGTGCCAGCAGTCCTTTTACCGGGACAGGGGCTTCCTATGGCTACACCTTC,CASSPFTGTGASYGYTF